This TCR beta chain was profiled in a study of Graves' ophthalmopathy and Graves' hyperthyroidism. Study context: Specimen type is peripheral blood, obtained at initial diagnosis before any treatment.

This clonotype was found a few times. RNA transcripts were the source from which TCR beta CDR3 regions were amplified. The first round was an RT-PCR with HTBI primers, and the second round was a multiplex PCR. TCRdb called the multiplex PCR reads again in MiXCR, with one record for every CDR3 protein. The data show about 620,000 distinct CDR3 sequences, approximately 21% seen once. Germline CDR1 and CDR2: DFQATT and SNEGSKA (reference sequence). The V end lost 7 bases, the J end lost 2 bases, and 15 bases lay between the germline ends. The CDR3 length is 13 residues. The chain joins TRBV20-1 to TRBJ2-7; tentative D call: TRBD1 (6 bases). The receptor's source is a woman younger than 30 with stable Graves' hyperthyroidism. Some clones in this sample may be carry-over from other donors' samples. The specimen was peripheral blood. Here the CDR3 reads CSGRTVVTYEQYF. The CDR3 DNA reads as TGCAGTGGGCGGACAGTTGTTACCTACGAGCAGTACTTC.